The 10 T cell receptor beta chains listed next were all sequenced from one sample in a study of early T cells in non-severe SARS-CoV-2 infection. TCRdb reprocessed the 5' RACE reads with MiXCR, giving one entry per CDR3 protein. This table holds over 50,000 distinct CDR3 sequences, less than 14% found once. The sequenced material came from whole blood. The receptors derive from an adult who was a healthcare worker with PCR-confirmed SARS-CoV-2 infection or an uninfected control (not recorded which).

This clonotype was picked up a small number of times. This chain connects TRBV10-2 to TRBJ2-3; 14 bases map to TRBD2. V shed 6 bases and J 0 bases; nucleotides not matched to a gene: 8. This CDR3 region has 18 residues. CDR1 and CDR2 from the germline V gene are WSHSY and SAAADI. The CDR3 DNA reads as TGCGCCAGCAGGGGCGGACTAGCGGGGGGCGATAGCACAGATACGCAGTATTTT. Its translation is CASRGGLAGGDSTDTQYF.

This clonotype was recorded many times. This chain connects TRBV2 to TRBJ1-1; no reliable D call. The CDR3 contains 15 residues. Per germline, CDR1 SNHLY and CDR2 FYNNEI. Trimming left V 0 bases short and J 1 base short, with 9 bases between. The CDR3, as DNA: TGTGCCAGCAGTGAAGCGCGGACCCCGAACACTGAAGCTTTCTTT. The encoded protein is CASSEARTPNTEAFF.

This clonotype was detected only a few times. The J gene is TRBJ2-1, the V gene TRBV7-9, with 7 positions matching TRBD1. With V trimmed by 4 bases and J by 7 bases, 4 bases remained unmatched. The CDR3 is made up of 13 amino acids. Germline values: CDR1 SEHNR, CDR2 FQNEAQ (reference sequence). The CDR3 region is CASSSPQGNEQFF. CDR3 in DNA: TGTGCCAGCAGCTCCCCACAGGGGAATGAGCAGTTCTTC.

The chain uses TRBV10-3 and TRBJ2-2; 7 nucleotides align to TRBD2. Germline V gene sequence: CDR1 ENHRY, CDR2 SYGVKD. The V and J ends lost 6 bases and 3 bases, in that order; junction bases with no gene match: 4. The CDR3 runs to 14 residues. This CDR3 is CAIRSGIYTGELFF. The CDR3 nucleotides read TGTGCCATCAGGAGCGGGATATACACCGGGGAGCTGTTTTTT.

The rearrangement joins TRBV10-2 to TRBJ1-6; perhaps TRBD1 as D (5 bases). The CDR3 has 12 residues. CDR1 is WSHSY, CDR2 SAAADI, per germline. Trimming shortened V by 8 bases and J by 6 bases, and 8 bases separated the two germline ends. Here the CDR3 DNA reads TGCGCCAGCCAGGGTTCTAATTCACCCCTCCACTTT. Its protein is CASQGSNSPLHF.

The V and J genes are TRBV2 and TRBJ1-4; 7 nucleotides agree with TRBD1. The CDR3 length is 16 residues. V lost 5 bases to trimming and J lost 1 base; unmatched junction nucleotides: 7. Germline V gene data show CDR1 as SNHLY and CDR2 as FYNNEI. CDR3 nucleotides: TGTGCCAGCAGTAGGGACAGACCCCAAACTAATGAAAAACTGTTTTTT. It is translated as CASSRDRPQTNEKLFF.

The rearrangement links TRBV5-1 to TRBJ2-3; 9 positions agree with TRBD2. Germline assignment: CDR1 SGHRS and CDR2 YFSETQ. The CDR3 extends over 15 amino acids. Trimming cost V 4 bases and J 1 base; bases outside gene matches: 4. DNA of the CDR3: TGCGCCAGCAGCCCAGGGACTAGCCGCACAGATACGCAGTATTTT. It encodes CASSPGTSRTDTQYF.

This clonotype was seen only a few times. The rearrangement links TRBV3-1 to TRBJ2-5; D might be TRBD2 (6 bases). The CDR3 contains 14 residues. Germline CDR1 reads LGHDT; CDR2 reads YNNKEL (reference sequence). V shed 11 bases and J shed 7 bases, with 23 bases lying between them. In DNA, the CDR3 is TGTGCCTCTTCCCCGGGACTCCAGGTCGGGACCCAGTACTTC. Translation: CASSPGLQVGTQYF.

Only one count was recorded for this clonotype. CDR3 amino acids: CASTRSVNYGYTF. CDR3 DNA: TGTGCCAGCACGCGGTCAGTTAACTATGGCTACACCTTC. J is TRBJ1-2 and V is TRBV9; D unresolved. CDR1 is SGDLS, CDR2 YYNGEE, per germline. V lost 6 bases and J lost 1, with 10 bases in between. This CDR3 has 13 amino acids.

The CDR3 reads CASSQDGQGSNTGELFF. The DNA for the CDR3 is TGCGCCAGCAGCCAAGATGGACAGGGAAGTAACACCGGGGAGCTGTTTTTT. The V call is TRBV4-1, the J call TRBJ2-2; TRBD1 aligns across 8 bases. V was pared by 0 bases and J by 2 bases, with 5 bases of the junction left unmatched. This CDR3 has 17 amino acids. CDR1 is MGHRA, CDR2 YSYEKL, per germline.